The TCR beta chain described here comes from a study of blood T cell repertoires in COVID-19. About the research overall: Italy, Spain and the United States were the sources of the convalescent and acute COVID-19 samples. Nucleic acid was either cDNA or gDNA, and it came from T cells, B-cell-depleted T cells, or PBMCs.

This clone occurred once. This CDR3 region has 14 residues. V lost 7 bases and J 4 bases, leaving 16 bases between the germline ends. Germline CDR1 and CDR2: SNHLY and FYNNEI. In the study's own analysis: For nucleated cells, counts were estimated from reference gene primer amplification. Here immunoSEQ multiplex PCR was the method, and the copy in TCRdb shows in-frame clones only, minus some. V, J and clone size are taken as reported in that table, and D and trimming were inferred from the DNA itself. There are approximately 200,000 clones in the sample; roughly 84% occur only once, and approximately 0.89% lies in the top ten.

Input material: peripheral blood. The sequence was collected from a middle-aged man with acute or convalescent COVID-19. The V call is TRBV2, the J call TRBJ1-1, with D maybe TRBD1 (5 bases). The CDR3 region is CASKWLRGSTEAFF. CDR3 DNA: TGTGCCAGCAAGTGGCTCCGGGGGTCCACTGAAGCTTTCTTT.